This TCR beta chain is drawn from a study of cytomegalovirus exposure and HLA in healthy donors. Study findings and constraints: Diagnosis of cytomegalovirus status made by the classifier reportedly showed high specificity and sensitivity. A list of approximately 160 TCR beta chains associated with cytomegalovirus was given. Researchers reported that a few CMV-associated chains were confirmed in vitro as CMV antigen-specific.

As to this clone: The target antigen is unknown.

The data were produced by immunoSEQ multiplex PCR, yet TCRdb's version contains in-frame clones alone and is incomplete. The table has about 360,000 clones, 86% seen once. Per the germline V gene, CDR1 is WNHNN and CDR2 is SYGVQD (reference sequence). The CDR3 covers 13 residues. V gave up 3 bases and J gave up 3 bases, with 9 bases separating them. This TCR derives from a woman younger than 35 in good health and CMV-seronegative. This rearrangement joins TRBV10-1 to TRBJ2-7, with D possibly TRBD2 on 5 matching bases. The material sequenced was PBMCs. CDR3 in DNA: TGCGCCAGCAGTGAAGCCGGGAACTACGAGCAGTACTTC. Protein sequence: CASSEAGNYEQYF.